This TCR beta chain was identified in a study of TIL therapy for anti-PD-1-resistant metastatic lung cancer. V lost 4 bases and J 4 bases, leaving 17 bases between the germline ends. Germline CDR1 is MNHNY and CDR2 is SVGAGI (reference sequence). The CDR3 runs to 16 residues. The libraries were made with immunoSEQ v3. The protocol was immunoSEQ multiplex PCR, while the TCRdb copy is restricted to in-frame clones and leaves out a portion. The sample shows 20,000 to 25,000 clones, about 78% of them seen only once. This sample's time point: pre-treatment sample, taken before nivolumab and TIL therapy. The chain recombines TRBV6-6 with TRBJ1-5; a weak D match, TRBD1 (5 bases). The sequence derives from a person aged 25-85 years with non-small cell lung cancer. The sequences come from blood, collected at baseline. CDR3 residues: CASSSAAGTFNQPQHF. The CDR3 DNA sequence: TGTGCCAGCAGTTCGGCGGCAGGGACTTTTAATCAGCCCCAGCATTTT.